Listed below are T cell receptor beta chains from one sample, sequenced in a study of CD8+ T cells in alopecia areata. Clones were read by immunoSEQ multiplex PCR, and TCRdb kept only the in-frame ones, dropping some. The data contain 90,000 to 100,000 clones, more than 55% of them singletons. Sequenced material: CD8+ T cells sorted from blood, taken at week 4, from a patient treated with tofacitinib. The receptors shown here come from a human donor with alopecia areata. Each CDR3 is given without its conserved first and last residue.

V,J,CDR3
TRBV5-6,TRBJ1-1,ASSLGTEAF
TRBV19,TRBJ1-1,ASRPTQGGTEAF
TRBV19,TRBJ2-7,ASSIEARSLTYEQY
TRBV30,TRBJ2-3,AWRQLSSTDTQY
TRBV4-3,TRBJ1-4,ASSQFRGGILEKLF
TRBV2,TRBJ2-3,ASSIVSTDTQY
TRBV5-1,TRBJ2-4,ASSSDQNIQY
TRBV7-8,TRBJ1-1,ASTAGYEAF
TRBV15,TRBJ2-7,ATSRDRGRRNEQY
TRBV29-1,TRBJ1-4,SVLLGEKLF
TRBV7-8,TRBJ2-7,ASSLAGANEQY
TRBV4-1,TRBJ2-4,ASSQLVREREEDIQY
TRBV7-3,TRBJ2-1,ASSSPGRYNEQF
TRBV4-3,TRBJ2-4,ASSQVRGVDIQY
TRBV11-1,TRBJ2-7,ASSYTQGSYEQY
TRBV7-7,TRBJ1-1,ASSFSVNTEAF
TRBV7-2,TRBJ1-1,ASSLAPHVTEAF
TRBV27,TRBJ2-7,ASSPQYPTYRVHSSYEQY